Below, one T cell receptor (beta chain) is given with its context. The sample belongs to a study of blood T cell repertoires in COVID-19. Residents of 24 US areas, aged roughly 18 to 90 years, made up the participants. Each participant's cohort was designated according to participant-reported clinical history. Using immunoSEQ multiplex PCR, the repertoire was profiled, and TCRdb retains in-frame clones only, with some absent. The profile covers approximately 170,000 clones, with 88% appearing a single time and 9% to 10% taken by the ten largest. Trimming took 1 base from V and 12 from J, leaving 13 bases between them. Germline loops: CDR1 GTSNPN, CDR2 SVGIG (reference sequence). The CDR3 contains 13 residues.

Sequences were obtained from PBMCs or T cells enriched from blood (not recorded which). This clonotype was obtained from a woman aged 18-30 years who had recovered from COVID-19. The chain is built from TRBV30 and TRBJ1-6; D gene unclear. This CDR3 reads CAWSEDQRLPLHF. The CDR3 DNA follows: TGTGCCTGGAGTGAAGACCAGCGTCTACCCCTCCACTTT.